This entry is about one TCR beta chain. Its target is not known. Antigen-specific CD4+ T cells were expanded with viral peptide pools in the ViraFEST assay before sequencing. Subsequent to 10 days of culture, CD4+ T cells were isolated. Nucleocapsid antibodies stayed negative before and after vaccination, showing no earlier SARS-CoV-2 infection. The culture medium for approximately 1.9 million PBMC per well included 9.5 to 10 IU/ml IL-2 and roughly 10 ug/ml peptides. On both days 3 and 7, half of the culture medium was replaced with IL-2 medium. Profiled with immunoSEQ multiplex PCR; TCRdb holds only in-frame clones, not every one. The top ten hold approximately 3.7% of the sample, which has roughly 75,000 clones, about 65% seen once. This sample was taken from a study of vaccination effects on CD4 cells after COVID-19. Study-wide findings and caveats: Missing from the study were early post-infection timepoints, and its convalescent patients were few.

Trimming removed 0 bases at V and 2 bases at J, with 5 bases between. Per the germline V gene, CDR1 is SGDLS and CDR2 is YYNGEE. The CDR3 loop spans 13 amino acids. V and J are TRBV9 and TRBJ1-1; D ambiguous. Sequences were derived from CD4+ T cells from PBMCs cultured with HCoV-OC43 spike peptides, sampled before COVID-19 vaccination. Subset in this sample: HCoV-OC43 spike overlapping peptide pool stimulation. This TCR was recovered from a human donor who received a COVID-19 vaccine. The CDR3 DNA reads TGTGCCAGCAGCGTAGATTTAAACACTGAAGCTTTCTTT. Its translation: CASSVDLNTEAFF. The entire variable domain, with the rest obtained from reference TRBV9 and TRBJ1-1, is as follows: DSGVTQTPKHLITATGQRVTLRCSPRSGDLSVYWYQQSLDQGLQFLIQYYNGEERAKGNILERFSAQQFPDLHSELNLSSLELGDSALYFCASSVDLNTEAFFGQGTRLTVV.